This T cell receptor beta chain stems from a study of response to subunit inactivated influenza vaccine. There are 13 residues in the CDR3. Germline V CDR1 and CDR2: SGHRS, YFSETQ. V dropped 6 bases and J dropped 14; count of bases not matched to a gene: 12. Via MiXCR, TCRdb re-called the RT-PCR reads, giving one row per CDR3 protein. The table lists fewer than 650,000 distinct CDR3 sequences, roughly 13% of them singletons. Only a few counts were recorded for this clonotype. Its antigen is unidentified. The study, taken as a whole, reports: New T cells are recruited in small numbers by each seasonal influenza vaccination, according to the authors' suggestion.

The chain combines TRBV5-1 with TRBJ2-1; TRBD2 agrees at 9 bases. This sequence originates from a man between 45 and 60 years old who received an inactivated influenza vaccine. This specimen consisted of PBMCs from blood, obtained roughly 45 days after vaccination. The CDR3 DNA follows: TGCGCCAGCACCCTTACTCGACTAGCGGTCGAGTTCTTC. Its translation: CASTLTRLAVEFF.